This TCR beta chain comes out of a study of CD8 T cells in ankylosing spondylitis. The length of the CDR3 is 15 residues. The V and J ends lost 5 bases and 0 bases respectively, with 14 bases between them. Germline-derived CDR1 and CDR2 are SGHTA and FQGTGA. Findings and caveats of the study: Within ankylosing spondylitis blood, a TCR beta motif made up of eight highly homologous variants appeared to be characteristic. Researchers reportedly found disease-linked clones significantly enriched in matched ankylosing spondylitis synovial fluid. Relatively rare in peripheral blood, disease-linked clones were also CD8+.

With molecular barcodes, quantitative 5'-RACE was used to make the TCR beta libraries. TCRdb re-derived calls from the 5' RACE reads in MiXCR, one entry per CDR3 protein. The sample includes 650,000 to 800,000 distinct CDR3 sequences, around 20% of them seen just once. This clonotype turned up a few times. Its antigen is still unknown. The TCR comes from a male donor with ankylosing spondylitis. Sequenced: blood, either unsorted or a sorted T cell fraction (not recorded which). This chain joins TRBV7-3 and TRBJ2-7, with TRBD2 as a possible D gene (6 bases). Here the CDR3 reads CASSKQPGSSYEQYF. CDR3 in DNA: TGTGCCAGCAGCAAACAGCCCGGGAGCTCCTACGAGCAGTACTTC.